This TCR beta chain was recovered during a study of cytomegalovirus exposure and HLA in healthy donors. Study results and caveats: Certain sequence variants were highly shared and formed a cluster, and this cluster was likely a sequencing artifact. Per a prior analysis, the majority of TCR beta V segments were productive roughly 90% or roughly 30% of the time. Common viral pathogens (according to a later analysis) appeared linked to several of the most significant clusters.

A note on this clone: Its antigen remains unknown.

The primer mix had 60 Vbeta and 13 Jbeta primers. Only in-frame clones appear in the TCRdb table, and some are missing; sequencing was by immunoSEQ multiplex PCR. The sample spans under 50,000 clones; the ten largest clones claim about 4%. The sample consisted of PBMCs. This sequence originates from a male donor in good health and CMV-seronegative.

The CDR3 nucleotides read TGTGCCAGCTCACCTTTAACACAGGGGGCGAACACCGGGGAGCTGTTTTTT. Translated, it gives CASSPLTQGANTGELFF. The V gene is TRBV18, the J gene TRBJ2-2, with 8 bases matching TRBD1. The trim removed 3 bases at V and 0 bases at J, leaving 6 bases unmatched. Germline V gives CDR1 KGHSH, CDR2 LQKENI. CDR3 size: 17 residues.